The TCR beta chain under discussion was sequenced for a study of shared clonotypes between healthy human individuals (dated by TCRdb to 2018 to 2020). In the study overall: The cohort comprised two women and a few men aged 18 to 49 years. For each donor, CD4 naive and CD4 memory were each given three plates, CD8 naive was given two plates, and CD8 memory was given one plate. Blood TCR repertoires of a handful of healthy adults were deeply sequenced to estimate repertoire size and the extent of clonotype sharing between individuals. Libraries were prepared and TCR repertoires were sequenced by different laboratories using diverse techniques, in order to increase sequencing depth and limit assay-specific biases. Per donor, leukapheresis produced somewhere between about 0.85 and 9.5 billion PBMCs. Beyond this particular receptor, the publication reports: Only blood was sampled, and tissue TCR repertoires likely differ from those in blood. Pairwise subsampling indicated that sequencing depth was expected to affect the degree of clonotype sharing among donors. Rarefaction of sorted-subset datasets indicated incomplete sequencing despite the large sequencing depth. Clonotypes shared by all four sorted-subset donors showed higher generation probabilities than non-shared clonotypes. The genetic and exposure-history diversity represented was limited by the small number of donors. Naive subsets generally had larger estimated clonotype richness than memory subsets did. When a handful of donors were compared, the shared fraction of clonotypes was about 5.4% for naive CD4, roughly 3.3% for naive CD8, 2% to 2.5% for memory CD4, and 0.4% for memory CD8.

From the cysteine through the phenylalanine, the CDR3 covers 17 amino acids. Just CDR3 DNA is preserved here, 51 bases in frame from base 1. Germline trimming: 3 bases from V, 1 base from J; junction bases outside gene matches: 9. CDR1 and CDR2 were assigned from the germline V gene as ENHRY and SYGVKD. Healthy HIV-negative adults with no recently reported acute infections or vaccinations were included as donors. Only Caucasian adults living in Nashville, Tennessee, USA were represented among the donors. Magnetic negative selection was used to enrich CD4+ T cells, after which naive cells were positively selected on CD45RA and the negative fraction became the memory subset. After blood collection by leukapheresis, PBMCs were isolated using Ficoll-Histopaque density gradient centrifugation and then cryopreserved in the vapor phase of liquid nitrogen. Analytical flow cytometry was used to check the purity and quantity of every magnetically sorted T cell population. Genomic DNA was isolated from every sorted fraction and measured by UV absorbance on a Nanodrop 2000c.

As to this clone: Its antigen is still unknown. Per-base quality was not reported, and no clone a single base away is much larger than it.

Using the deep immunoSEQ assay, TCR CDR3 regions were amplified from genomic DNA by multiplex PCR. Extracted genomic DNA from each cell subset was distributed evenly across all wells of several immunoSEQ 96-well plates, and each plate was treated as a replicate. For sorted subsets, approximately 190 ng genomic DNA, equal to 30,000 or so T cell genomes, was loaded into each replicate PCR. The purified libraries were quantified using a Qubit 3.0 fluorometer, sized with a Bioanalyzer 2100, and then quantified again using the KAPA Library Quantification kit. Each immunoSEQ 96-well plate was sequenced on its own single-read 150-cycle Illumina NextSeq 550 flow cell. From the authors' description of their analysis: The immunoSEQ output contained only junctional sequences without quality scores, so filtering could not match that applied to full-length reads. Sequences were annotated with PyIR, a Python wrapper for IgBLAST v1.9, and V/J genes and CDR3 were assigned using IMGT germline references. Reads with weak V/J assignments (E-value above 1e-6), missing CDR3, stop codons, out-of-frame junctions, or ambiguous translated residues were removed. V3J clonotypes were defined by identical inferred V gene, J gene, and CDR3 amino acid sequence. The percentage overlap between two repertoires was calculated by dividing the number of shared unique clonotypes by the size of the smaller repertoire. RTK rarefaction, the Chao1 estimator, and Recon v2.1 estimates of unobserved clonotypes were used to assess repertoire richness. For all TCRbeta clonotypes obtained by the gDNA method from several donors, generation probabilities were computed with OLGA. TCRdb retrieved this table from immuneACCESS and kept in-frame rearrangements only. Not all clones are present; in checked studies, unresolved V genes account for under half, and no reason is known for the remainder. For V, J and clone size, that table is used; D and trimming come from the DNA. In all, the sample holds roughly 2,500,000 clones, and approximately 93% of those were seen once. The ten largest clones take up 0.35% to 0.45% of the sample.

The specimen sequenced was naive CD4+ T cells from PBMCs. This specimen's cell subset or site label, per the study, means: CD45RA+ positively selected. The receptor's source is a man aged 18 to 29 in good health. Some clones in this sample may be carry-over from other donors' samples. The rearranged segments are TRBV10-3 and TRBJ1-3; 7 of the junction bases match TRBD1. The CDR3 region reads CAISENRGGASGNTIYF. At the DNA level, the sequence is TGTGCCATCAGTGAAAACAGGGGTGGCGCGTCTGGAAACACCATATATTTT.